This entry features one T cell receptor beta chain sequence. Its antigen is undetermined. The germline V gene encodes CDR1 SGHVS and CDR2 FNYEAQ. Trimming at V came to 5 bases and at J to 9 bases, leaving 11 bases not matched to a gene. CDR3 length: 15 amino acids. This record comes from a study of vaccination and CD4 T cells after COVID-19. As for the study in general: Six males and four females constituted the convalescent cohort, two of whom were Hispanic. The authors exposed cells to overlapping spike peptides derived from SARS-CoV-2, HCoV-NL63, HCoV-OC43 and HCoV-229E.

At the Johns Hopkins FTIC core, DNA taken from cultured CD4+ T cells was sequenced by way of the Oncomine TCR Beta short-read assay. TCRdb called the PCR reads again in MiXCR, with one record for every CDR3 protein. The table has 9,500 to 15,000 distinct CDR3 sequences, approximately 60% seen once. Specified treatment: roughly 11-day PBMC culture with coronavirus spike peptide pools or control peptides (ViraFEST assay). Cells were cultured for about ten days, and then CD4+ T cells were isolated by negative selection. The receptor's source is a human donor who had recovered from COVID-19. Input material: CD4+ T cells from blood, cultured in vitro. The chain carries TRBV7-6 and TRBJ2-1; 9 bases are shared with TRBD2. The CDR3 is CASSPGVAGVGEQFF. The DNA of the CDR3 is TGTGCCAGCAGCCCCGGGGTAGCGGGAGTGGGTGAGCAGTTCTTC.